Following are 8 T cell receptor beta chains from one sample sequenced in a study of blood T cell repertoires in COVID-19. The protocol was immunoSEQ multiplex PCR, while the TCRdb copy is restricted to in-frame clones and leaves out a portion. The sample contains approximately 300,000 clones, about 83% of which appear only once. Sequencing was performed on peripheral blood. All receptors derive from a woman in her forties or fifties with acute or convalescent COVID-19.

The chain has TRBV3-1 (or the pseudogene TRBV3-2) and TRBJ1-2; D gene unclear. Germline-derived CDR1 and CDR2 are LGHDT and YNNKEL (reference sequence). The CDR3 covers 13 residues. Between the trimmed V and J ends, which lost 0 bases and 4 bases, there was a span of 6 bases. CDR3: CASSQDGGYGYTF. For the CDR3, the DNA is TGTGCCAGCAGCCAAGATGGCGGCTATGGCTACACCTTC.

In nucleotides, the CDR3 is TGCGCCAGCAGCCCTACAGGGACCTCTTCCTATGGCTACACCTTC. This gives the protein CASSPTGTSSYGYTF. The chain links TRBV4-1 to TRBJ1-2, with a tentative D call TRBD1 (6 bases). CDR1 and CDR2 (germline): MGHRA, YSYEKL. The CDR3 length is 15 residues. Deletions cut 4 bases from V and 4 bases from J, with 16 bases between.

The chain has TRBV27 and TRBJ1-1, with a weak D call TRBD1 (5 bases). With 5 bases removed from V and 11 bases from J, the gap between germline ends came to 12 bases. The CDR3 consists of 11 residues. CDR1 MNHEY and CDR2 SMNVEV come from the germline V gene (reference sequence). CDR3 loop: CASSDARGAFF. CDR3 bases: TGTGCCAGCAGTGACGCCCGGGGGGCTTTCTTT.

This rearrangement joins TRBV6-5 to TRBJ2-1; 10 bases are shared with TRBD2. Germline-derived CDR1 and CDR2 are MNHEY and SVGAGI. The junction had 13 bases not matched to a gene; V was cut back by 10 bases and J by 10 bases. This CDR3 is built from 14 residues. The CDR3 sequence is CATLTSGKAGEQFF. In nucleotides, the CDR3 is TGTGCCACTCTTACTAGCGGGAAAGCGGGAGAGCAGTTCTTC.

Concerning this clone itself: Different DNA sequences within this sample yield the same CDR3. DNA of the CDR3: TGCGCCAGCAGCCAAGCAGGGGTAGGGACTGAAGCTTTCTTT. Amino acid sequence: CASSQAGVGTEAFF. This rearrangement joins TRBV4-1 to TRBJ1-1; tentatively, D is TRBD1 (6 bases). Germline-derived CDR1 and CDR2 are MGHRA and YSYEKL. The ends were cut back, 1 base at V and 5 bases at J, with 11 bases in the middle. This CDR3 region has 14 residues.

The count of this clone is one. The chain is built from TRBV20-1 and TRBJ2-3; D uncertain. Germline values: CDR1 DFQATT, CDR2 SNEGSKA (reference sequence). There are 11 residues in the CDR3. V was clipped by 2 bases and J by 3 bases, with 3 bases between them. CDR3 DNA sequence: TGCAGTGCTAGATTAACAGATACGCAGTATTTT. Protein: CSARLTDTQYF.

The V gene is TRBV2, the J gene TRBJ1-4; the D gene is possibly TRBD1 (6 bases). In germline, CDR1 is SNHLY, CDR2 FYNNEI. V lost 6 bases to trimming and J lost 4 bases, with 18 bases between them. The CDR3 consists of 16 residues. The CDR3 protein is CASRDRNRVGNEKLFF. The CDR3 nucleotides read TGTGCCAGCAGGGATAGGAACAGGGTTGGTAATGAAAAACTGTTTTTT.

This rearrangement joins TRBV5-4 to TRBJ1-3; D not certain. The V end lost 2 bases, the J end lost 1 base, and 4 bases lay between the germline ends. Germline V gives CDR1 SGHNT, CDR2 YYREEE (reference sequence). This CDR3 has 13 amino acids. CDR3: CASSLESGNTIYF. The CDR3 nucleotides are TGTGCCAGCAGCTTAGAGTCTGGAAACACCATATATTTT.